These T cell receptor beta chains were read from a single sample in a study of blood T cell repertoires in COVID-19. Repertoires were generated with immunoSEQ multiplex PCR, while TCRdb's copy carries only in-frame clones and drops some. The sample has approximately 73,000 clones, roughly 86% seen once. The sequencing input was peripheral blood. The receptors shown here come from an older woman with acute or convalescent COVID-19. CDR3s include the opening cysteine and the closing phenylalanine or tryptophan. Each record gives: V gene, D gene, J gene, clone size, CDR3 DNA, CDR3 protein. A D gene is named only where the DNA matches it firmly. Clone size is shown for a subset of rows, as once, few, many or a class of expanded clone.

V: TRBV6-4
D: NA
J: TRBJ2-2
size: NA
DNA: TGTGCCAGCAGCACCCTATCCGGCGGGGAGCTGTTTTTT
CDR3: CASSTLSGGELFF

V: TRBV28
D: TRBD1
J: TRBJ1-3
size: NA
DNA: TGTGCCAGCAGTTCCCCGGACAGGGCCCCTGGAAACACCATATATTTT
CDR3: CASSSPDRAPGNTIYF

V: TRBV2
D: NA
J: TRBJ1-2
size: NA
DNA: TGTGCCAGCAGTGAAGCGCTCCGGGCCCCAGGGGGCTACACCTTC
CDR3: CASSEALRAPGGYTF

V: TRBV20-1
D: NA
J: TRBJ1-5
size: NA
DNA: TGCAGTGCTAGTAGTACTTTTGGCAATCAGCCCCAGCATTTT
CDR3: CSASSTFGNQPQHF

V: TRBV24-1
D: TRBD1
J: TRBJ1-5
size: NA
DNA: TGTGCCACCAGTGCTCGGGGACAGGGGGACAATCAGCCCCAGCATTTT
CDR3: CATSARGQGDNQPQHF

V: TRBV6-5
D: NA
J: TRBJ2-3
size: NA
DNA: TGTGCCAGCAGTTCCACCCCCGTTGGCCCAGATACGCAGTATTTT
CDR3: CASSSTPVGPDTQYF

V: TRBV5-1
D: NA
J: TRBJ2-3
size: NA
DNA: TGCGCCAGCAGCGCTATGACACTAGGCCGCACAGATACGCAGTATTTT
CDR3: CASSAMTLGRTDTQYF

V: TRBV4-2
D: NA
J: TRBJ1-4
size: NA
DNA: TGTGCCAGCAGCCCTGACAGCAGTGCAACTAATGAAAAACTGTTTTTT
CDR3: CASSPDSSATNEKLFF

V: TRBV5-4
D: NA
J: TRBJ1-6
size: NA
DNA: TGTGCCAGCAGCTTTACAGCGGTCAATTCACCCCTCCACTTT
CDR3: CASSFTAVNSPLHF

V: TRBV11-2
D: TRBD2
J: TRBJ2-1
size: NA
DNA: TGTGCCAGCAGCTTAGAAGCGGGAGGTTACAATGAGCAGTTCTTC
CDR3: CASSLEAGGYNEQFF

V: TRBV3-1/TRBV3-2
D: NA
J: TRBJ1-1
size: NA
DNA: TGTGCCAGCAGCCATAGGACAGCGAACACTGAAGCTTTCTTT
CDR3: CASSHRTANTEAFF

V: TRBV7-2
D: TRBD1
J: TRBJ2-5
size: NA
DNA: TGTGCCAGCAGCTTAGCCCGGGACAGGGGAGAGACCCAGTACTTC
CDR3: CASSLARDRGETQYF

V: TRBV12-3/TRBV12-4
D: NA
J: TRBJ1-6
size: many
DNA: TGTGCCAGCAGTTTTTCGGGTTCACCCCTCCACTTT
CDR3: CASSFSGSPLHF

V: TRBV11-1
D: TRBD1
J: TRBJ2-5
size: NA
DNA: TGTGCCAGCAGCCCCCAAGGACAGGGTAGAGAGACCCAGTACTTC
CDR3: CASSPQGQGRETQYF

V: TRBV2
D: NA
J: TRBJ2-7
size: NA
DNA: TGTGCCAGCAGTGCGGGGCGGGGAGTCGAGCAGTACTTC
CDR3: CASSAGRGVEQYF

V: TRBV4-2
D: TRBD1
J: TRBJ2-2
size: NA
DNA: TGTGCCAGCAGCCAGGACAGGGAAGCCGGGGAGCTGTTTTTT
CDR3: CASSQDREAGELFF

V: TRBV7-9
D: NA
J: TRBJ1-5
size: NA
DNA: TGTGCCAGCAGCATAGGAGGTATCGGGGGAAGGCAGCCCCAGCATTTT
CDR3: CASSIGGIGGRQPQHF

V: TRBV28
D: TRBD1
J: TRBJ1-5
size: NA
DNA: TGTGCCAGCAGTTGGACAGGGGGCGCGTATAGCAATCAGCCCCAGCATTTT
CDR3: CASSWTGGAYSNQPQHF